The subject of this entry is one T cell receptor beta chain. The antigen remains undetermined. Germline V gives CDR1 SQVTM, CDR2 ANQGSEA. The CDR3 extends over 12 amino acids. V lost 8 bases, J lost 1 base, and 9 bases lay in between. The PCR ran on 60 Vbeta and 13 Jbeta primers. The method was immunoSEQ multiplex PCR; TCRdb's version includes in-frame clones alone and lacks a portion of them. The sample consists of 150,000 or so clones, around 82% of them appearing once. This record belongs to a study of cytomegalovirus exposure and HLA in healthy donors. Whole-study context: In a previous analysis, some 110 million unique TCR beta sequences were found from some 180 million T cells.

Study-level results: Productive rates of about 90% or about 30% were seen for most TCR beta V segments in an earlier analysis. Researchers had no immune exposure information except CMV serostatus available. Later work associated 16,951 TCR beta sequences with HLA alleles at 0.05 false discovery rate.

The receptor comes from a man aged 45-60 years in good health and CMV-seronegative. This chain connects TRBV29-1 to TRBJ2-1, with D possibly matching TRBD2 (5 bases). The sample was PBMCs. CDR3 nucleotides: TGCAGCACAGCGGTTTCCTACAATGAGCAGTTCTTC. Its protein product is CSTAVSYNEQFF.